These 26 T cell receptor beta chains were sequenced from one sample in a study of shared clonotypes between healthy human individuals. The method was immunoSEQ multiplex PCR; TCRdb's version includes in-frame clones alone and lacks a portion of them. The table includes some 350,000 clones, approximately 74% detected once. Sequencing was performed on memory CD4+ T cells sorted from blood. Regarding subset: CD45RA-negative fraction. The receptors stem from a man aged 30 to 45 in good health.

The genes are TRBV6-5 and TRBJ2-6; D is tentatively TRBD1 or TRBD2 (5 bases each). V was cut by 3 bases and J by 2 bases, with 11 bases left in between. The germline gives CDR1 MNHEY, CDR2 SVGAGI. The CDR3 sequence is 16 residues long. The CDR3 sequence is CASSYGTRAGANVLTF. As DNA, the CDR3 is TGTGCCAGCAGTTATGGGACGAGGGCTGGGGCCAACGTCCTGACTTTC.

Worth noting for this clone: A junction boundary mismatches the germline segment, possibly from a read error. CDR3 in amino acids: CASSLHSDNEQFF. The CDR3 DNA reads TGTGCCAGCAGCCTGCACTCCGACAATGAGCAGTTCTTC. The chain links TRBV11-2 to TRBJ2-1, with D unresolved. The germline CDR1 and CDR2 sequences are SGHAT and FQNNGV. The CDR3 runs 13 residues. The whole variable domain, remainder taken from reference TRBV11-2 and TRBJ2-1, is EAGVAQSPRYKIIEKRQSVAFWCNPISGHATLYWYQQILGQGPKLLIQFQNNGVVDDSQLPKDRFSAERLKGVDSTLKIQPAKLEDSAVYLCASSLHSDNEQFFGPGTRLTVL.

This chain uses TRBV11-2 with TRBJ2-3, with D unresolved. CDR3 length: 16 amino acids. The V gene's germline CDR1 is SGHAT and CDR2 FQNNGV. The V and J ends lost 1 base and 4 bases respectively, with 15 bases between them. The CDR3 sequence: CASSLVSSLSPDTQYF. As DNA, the CDR3 is TGTGCCAGCAGCTTAGTTTCAAGTTTAAGCCCAGATACGCAGTATTTT. Full variable domain (missing parts from reference TRBV11-2 and TRBJ2-3): EAGVAQSPRYKIIEKRQSVAFWCNPISGHATLYWYQQILGQGPKLLIQFQNNGVVDDSQLPKDRFSAERLKGVDSTLKIQPAKLEDSAVYLCASSLVSSLSPDTQYFGPGTRLTVL.

V is TRBV18 and J is TRBJ2-7, with 9 bases fitting TRBD2. Germline V gene data show CDR1 as KGHSH and CDR2 as LQKENI. With 6 bases clipped from V and 7 bases from J, the junction kept 7 bases outside the gene matches. The CDR3 runs to 13 residues. This chain's CDR3 is CASSVAGAREQYF. In DNA, the CDR3 is TGTGCCAGCTCTGTAGCGGGAGCCCGGGAGCAGTACTTC.

The rearrangement uses TRBV27 and TRBJ1-5, with 11 nucleotides matching TRBD1. V lost 4 bases to trimming and J lost 7 bases; unmatched junction nucleotides: 0. In germline, CDR1 is MNHEY, CDR2 SMNVEV (reference sequence). The CDR3 is 13 residues long. Here the CDR3 DNA reads TGTGCCAGCAGTTGGGACAGGGGGCAGCCCCAGCATTTT. Amino acid sequence: CASSWDRGQPQHF.

Only a few counts were recorded for this clone. This chain joins TRBV2 and TRBJ2-2; 8 bases agree with TRBD1. The germline V gene has CDR1 SNHLY and CDR2 FYNNEI. The CDR3 length is 16 residues. After removal of 6 bases from V and 3 bases from J, the junction contained 9 bases not matched to a gene. The CDR3 sequence: CASRPTGGRDTGELFF. The CDR3 DNA reads TGTGCCAGCAGGCCTACAGGGGGGCGGGACACCGGGGAGCTGTTTTTT.

This sequence joins TRBV2 and TRBJ1-2; unclear D gene. CDR1 is SNHLY, CDR2 FYNNEI, per germline. The CDR3 covers 13 residues. V lost 6 bases and J lost 5, with 13 bases in between. The CDR3 DNA is TGTGCCAGCAGAGAGGACGGGAGATATGGCTACACCTTC. It translates to CASREDGRYGYTF.

The rearrangement joins TRBV19 to TRBJ2-2; no clear D gene. V was trimmed by 9 bases and J by 4 bases, leaving 12 bases between them. Germline-derived CDR1 and CDR2 are LNHDA and SQIVND (reference sequence). This CDR3 contains 13 residues. The CDR3 sequence: CASQRWGTGELFF. The CDR3 DNA follows: TGTGCCAGCCAGAGGTGGGGCACCGGGGAGCTGTTTTTT.

CDR3 sequence: CASSLKTGSSYNSPLHF. DNA for the CDR3: TGTGCCAGCAGTTTAAAGACAGGGAGCTCCTATAATTCACCCCTCCACTTT. The V and J genes are TRBV27 and TRBJ1-6; 7 bases align to TRBD1. Germline assignment: CDR1 MNHEY and CDR2 SMNVEV (reference sequence). The junction had 4 bases not matched to a gene; V was cut back by 2 bases and J by 0 bases. The CDR3 consists of 17 residues.

The chain recombines TRBV7-2 with TRBJ1-1; TRBD1 matches 8 bases. The CDR3 runs to 12 residues. CDR1 and CDR2 (germline): SGHTA, FQGNSA. Unmatched junction bases numbered 4, after V lost 1 base and J lost 12 bases. The CDR3 bases are TGTGCCAGCAGCTTAGAGGACAGGGTGTCTTTCTTT. Residues: CASSLEDRVSFF.

The chain couples TRBV15 to TRBJ2-1, with D unclear. CDR1 is LNHNV, CDR2 YYDKDF, per germline (reference sequence). V gave up 8 bases and J gave up 1 base, with 9 bases separating them. The CDR3 covers 13 residues. CDR3 DNA: TGTGCCACCTTCGACTCTTCCTACAATGAGCAGTTCTTC. Its protein is CATFDSSYNEQFF.

The V and J genes are TRBV6-5 and TRBJ2-6, with D unclear. CDR1 MNHEY and CDR2 SVGAGI come from the germline V gene. V gave up 0 bases and J gave up 1 base, with 7 bases separating them. CDR3 length: 16 amino acids. The CDR3 reads CASSYSPGSGANVLTF. The CDR3 DNA reads as TGTGCCAGCAGTTACTCGCCTGGGTCTGGGGCCAACGTCCTGACTTTC.

The chain links TRBV21-1 to TRBJ1-1; TRBD1, the D gene given by the table, was not confirmed from the DNA. TRBV21-1 is listed as a pseudogene. The CDR3 is 15 amino acids. CDR3 sequence: CASSNVGTGYAEAFF. The CDR3, as DNA: TGTGCCAGCAGCAATGTGGGGACAGGGTATGCTGAAGCTTTCTTT.

In this sample, this clone turned up a few times. Other DNA sequences in this specimen translate into the identical CDR3. V and J are TRBV5-1 and TRBJ2-7, with D perhaps TRBD2 (5 bases). Germline CDR1 and CDR2: SGHRS and YFSETQ. The CDR3 is 14 amino acids. V lost 4 bases to trimming and J lost 6 bases, with 17 bases between them. Here the CDR3 reads CASSQGRVSGEQYF. CDR3 sequence (DNA): TGCGCCAGCAGCCAAGGTAGGGTCAGCGGCGAGCAGTACTTC.

Concerning this clone: This could be a read error, since a much larger clone is one nucleotide away. The chain recombines TRBV5-4 with TRBJ2-1; D gene unclear. V shed 2 bases and J shed 6 bases, with 3 bases lying between them. The CDR3 length is 11 residues. The V gene's germline CDR1 is SGHNT and CDR2 YYREEE (reference sequence). This chain's CDR3 is CASSLSNEQFF. The CDR3, as DNA: TGTGCCAGCAGCTTAAGCAATGAGCAGTTCTTC.

The rearrangement joins TRBV7-2 to TRBJ1-4, with 11 bases lining up with TRBD1. This CDR3 region has 16 residues. The trim removed 5 bases at V and 5 bases at J, leaving 7 bases unmatched. Per germline, CDR1 SGHTA and CDR2 FQGNSA. The CDR3 protein is CASSVRTGGSNEKLFF. The CDR3 DNA reads TGTGCCAGCAGCGTACGGACAGGGGGCTCCAATGAAAAACTGTTTTTT.

The chain uses TRBV25-1 and TRBJ2-7; D is possibly TRBD2 (6 bases). CDR3 length equals 15 residues. Deletions cut 4 bases from V and 5 bases from J, with 18 bases between. Looked up from germline, CDR1 is MGHDK and CDR2 is SYGVNS. CDR3 loop: CASSAAGPLHHEQYF. Written as DNA, the CDR3 is TGTGCCAGCAGTGCTGCGGGACCACTCCACCACGAGCAGTACTTC.

This clone appeared a few times. The chain joins TRBV18 to TRBJ2-3; D might be TRBD1 or TRBD2, each matching 5 bases. Germline loops: CDR1 KGHSH, CDR2 LQKENI. V was clipped by 3 bases and J by 6 bases, with 19 bases between them. This CDR3 region has 16 residues. The CDR3, as DNA: TGTGCCAGCTCACCGACCGGGACCCCCGAGGGGGATACGCAGTATTTT. The encoded protein is CASSPTGTPEGDTQYF. The full variable domain, rest sourced from reference TRBV18 and TRBJ2-3, is NAGVMQNPRHLVRRRGQEARLRCSPMKGHSHVYWYRQLPEEGLKFMVYLQKENIIDESGMPKERFSAEFPKEGPSILRIQQVVRGDSAAYFCASSPTGTPEGDTQYFGPGTRLTVL.

The chain uses TRBV18 and TRBJ2-7, with 7 bases fitting TRBD2. CDR3 length: 16 residues. The trim removed 3 bases at V and 0 bases at J, leaving 8 bases unmatched. Germline V gives CDR1 KGHSH, CDR2 LQKENI. The CDR3 loop is CASSPGGGHRSYEQYF. CDR3 nucleotide sequence: TGTGCCAGCTCACCTGGCGGGGGTCATCGCTCCTACGAGCAGTACTTC.

The chain uses TRBV4-3 and TRBJ2-1, with D possibly being TRBD1 or TRBD2 (6 bases each). This CDR3 has 13 residues. Germline lookup yields CDR1 LGHNA and CDR2 YSLEER. With 0 bases removed from V and 12 bases from J, the gap between germline ends came to 12 bases. The CDR3 sequence is CASSQDPRGGQFF. CDR3 sequence (DNA): TGCGCCAGCAGCCAAGATCCCAGGGGAGGGCAGTTCTTC.

The chain is built from TRBV5-1 and TRBJ2-3; D ambiguous. The CDR3 runs to 13 residues. CDR1 and CDR2 from the germline V gene are SGHRS and YFSETQ. Between the trimmed V and J ends, which lost 0 bases and 6 bases, there was a span of 8 bases. The CDR3 DNA reads TGCGCCAGCAGCTTGGCCGCCAAGGATACGCAGTATTTT. It is translated as CASSLAAKDTQYF.

This clone was picked up a small number of times. The rearrangement uses TRBV16 and TRBJ1-1; tentatively, D is TRBD1 (6 bases). V was cut by 0 bases and J by 5 bases, with 16 bases left in between. From germline, CDR1 is KGHSY and CDR2 FQNENV. The CDR3 loop spans 16 amino acids. In DNA, the CDR3 is TGTGCCAGCAGCCAATCCCCGCAGGGGTTGGGGACTGAAGCTTTCTTT. This codes for CASSQSPQGLGTEAFF.

The gene calls are TRBV5-1 and TRBJ1-2, with a possible D match to TRBD1 (5 bases). V was shortened by 0 bases and J by 0 bases, with 9 bases between the two germline ends. The CDR3 spans 15 residues. The germline V gene encodes CDR1 SGHRS and CDR2 YFSETQ. CDR3 protein: CASSLAAGSNYGYTF. CDR3 nucleotides: TGCGCCAGCAGCTTGGCGGCAGGGTCTAACTATGGCTACACCTTC.

The chain couples TRBV5-1 to TRBJ2-5; 7 bases are a match to TRBD2. The V and J ends lost 0 bases and 7 bases, in that order; junction bases with no gene match: 6. CDR1 is SGHRS and CDR2 is YFSETQ in the germline V gene. The CDR3 is 14 residues long. DNA for the CDR3: TGCGCCAGCAGCTTGGAAGGACTAGGAGGGACCCAGTACTTC. Its translation: CASSLEGLGGTQYF.

The CDR3: CASSTGYEQYF. Written as DNA, the CDR3 is TGTGCCAGCTCAACAGGTTACGAGCAGTACTTC. The chain carries TRBV11-3 and TRBJ2-7; D perhaps matches TRBD1 (5 bases). The CDR3 is made up of 11 amino acids. The V and J ends lost 8 bases and 4 bases respectively, with 9 bases between them. Germline CDR1 SGHNT, CDR2 YENEEA.

The V and J genes are TRBV11-3 and TRBJ2-3, with TRBD2 matching over 8 bases. The CDR3 loop spans 13 amino acids. J was trimmed by 7 bases and V by 2 bases; bases with no gene match: 2. Germline V gene lookup returns CDR1 SGHNT and CDR2 YENEEA. The CDR3 here is CASSLPGGNTQYF. The CDR3 nucleotides read TGTGCCAGCAGCTTACCGGGAGGGAATACGCAGTATTTT. Based on the CDR3 plus reference TRBV11-3 and TRBJ2-3, the full variable domain is EAGVVQSPRYKIIEKKQPVAFWCNPISGHNTLYWYLQNLGQGPELLIRYENEEAVDDSQLPKDRFSAERLKGVDSTLKIQPAELGDSAVYLCASSLPGGNTQYFGPGTRLTVL.